These T cell receptor beta chains were read from a single sample in a study of CD4 T cells in relation to SARS-CoV-2 and coronaviruses. Sequenced by immunoSEQ multiplex PCR; TCRdb stores in-frame clones only, minus some. The sample holds roughly 45,000 clones, roughly four fifths seen once. Antigens for these TCRs are unknown. Specimen: naive CD4+ T cells from PBMCs, cultured in vitro. The receptors were sampled from an adult with COVID-19. Both conserved end residues are part of each CDR3. D genes are given only for firm matches. A clone size is listed for some rows: how often the clone was seen (once, few, many), or a class if it is expanded.

>-|TRBV30|TRBD2|TRBJ2-1
CAWSAIRGTSSYNEQFF
TGTGCCTGGAGTGCAATCCGCGGGACTAGCTCCTACAATGAGCAGTTCTTC
>-|TRBV7-2|TRBD1|TRBJ1-2
CASSFGQGLANYGYTF
TGTGCCAGCAGCTTCGGACAGGGCCTAGCTAACTATGGCTACACCTTC
>-|TRBV20-1|-|TRBJ2-2
CSASQGGNTGELFF
TGCAGTGCTAGTCAGGGGGGTAACACCGGGGAGCTGTTTTTT
>once|TRBV6-5|-|TRBJ1-3
CASSYGDIAGNTIYF
TGTGCCAGCAGTTACGGAGACATTGCAGGAAACACCATATATTTT
>once|TRBV11-2|TRBD2|TRBJ2-5
CASSRAGVPRETQYF
TGTGCCAGCAGTAGAGCGGGAGTACCACGGGAGACCCAGTACTTC
>few|TRBV7-2|-|TRBJ2-3
CASSLFAHTDTQYF
TGTGCCAGCAGCTTATTCGCTCACACAGATACGCAGTATTTT
>-|TRBV9|-|TRBJ1-2
CASSGDDNYGYTF
TGTGCCAGCAGCGGTGATGACAACTATGGCTACACCTTC
>-|TRBV25-1|-|TRBJ2-7
CASSRAGTSNEQYF
TGTGCCAGCAGCAGAGCCGGGACTTCTAATGAGCAGTACTTC
>-|TRBV5-8|TRBD2|TRBJ2-3
CASSFGSGSKDTQYF
TGTGCCAGCAGCTTCGGTAGCGGGAGTAAAGATACGCAGTATTTT
>-|TRBV5-1|TRBD1|TRBJ2-7
CASSPITGQGAYEQYF
TGCGCCAGCAGCCCGATAACGGGACAGGGGGCCTACGAGCAGTACTTC
>-|TRBV3-1/TRBV3-2|-|TRBJ2-5
CASSFHGRETQYF
TGTGCCAGCAGCTTCCACGGACGGGAGACCCAGTACTTC
>once|TRBV7-2|-|TRBJ1-2
CASSSTPFRDPNYGYTF
TGTGCCAGCAGCTCGACCCCCTTCAGAGATCCTAACTATGGCTACACCTTC
>-|TRBV29-1|TRBD2|TRBJ2-7
CSVVLSGRYEQYF
TGCAGCGTTGTGCTTAGCGGGAGGTACGAGCAGTACTTC
>-|TRBV6-1|-|TRBJ2-7
CASSEGLGRSYEQYF
TGTGCCAGCAGTGAAGGGCTTGGCAGGAGTTACGAGCAGTACTTC
>few|TRBV7-9|-|TRBJ2-3
CASSPGAGTTDTQYF
TGTGCCAGCAGCCCAGGGGCAGGGACCACAGATACGCAGTATTTT
>-|TRBV4-1|-|TRBJ2-3
CASSQGGIRADTQYF
TGCGCCAGCAGCCAAGGAGGGATCCGCGCAGATACGCAGTATTTT
>-|TRBV7-3|TRBD2|TRBJ2-2
CASSRTSGTNTGELFF
TGTGCCAGCAGCCGTACTAGCGGGACGAACACCGGGGAGCTGTTTTTT
>-|TRBV18|-|TRBJ2-2
CASLHGNTGELFF
TGTGCCAGCTTACACGGCAACACCGGGGAGCTGTTTTTT
>-|TRBV27|-|TRBJ2-1
CASSLSLVLGEQFF
TGTGCCAGCAGTTTATCTCTAGTCTTGGGTGAGCAGTTCTTC
>-|TRBV6-5|TRBD2|TRBJ2-6
CASSPGLAGANVLTF
TGTGCCAGCAGTCCCGGACTAGCTGGGGCCAACGTCCTGACTTTC
>-|TRBV28|-|TRBJ1-4
CASARTARRGRGEKLFF
TGTGCCAGCGCAAGGACGGCCCGGAGGGGCCGGGGTGAAAAACTGTTTTTT
>-|TRBV4-1|-|TRBJ2-7
CASSLLLAPLSHEQYF
TGCGCCAGCAGCCTCCTCTTGGCCCCTCTCTCCCACGAGCAGTACTTC